This passage covers 10 T cell receptor beta chains from one sample sequenced in a study of blood T cell repertoires in COVID-19. The table came from immunoSEQ multiplex PCR; TCRdb's copy has only in-frame clones and leaves some out. The repertoire consists of 350,000 or so clones, with about 90% occurring once and the leading ten covering under 1.3%. Material for sequencing was PBMCs or T cells enriched from blood (not recorded which). The origin of the receptors is a woman in her 30s who had recovered from COVID-19.

This sequence joins TRBV3-1 (or the pseudogene TRBV3-2) and TRBJ2-7; 10 bases line up with TRBD1. Losses at the gene ends were 1 base for V and 2 bases for J; bases not matched to a gene: 2. Germline loops: CDR1 LGHDT, CDR2 YNNKEL (reference sequence). The CDR3 has 15 amino acids. The CDR3 reads CASSQVGTGAYEQYF. The CDR3 DNA is TGTGCCAGCAGCCAAGTGGGGACAGGGGCCTACGAGCAGTACTTC.

This sequence joins TRBV19 and TRBJ1-2; 9 bases line up with TRBD1. J lost 2 bases, V lost 5 bases, and 6 bases had no gene match. CDR3 size: 15 residues. Germline lookup yields CDR1 LNHDA and CDR2 SQIVND (reference sequence). For the CDR3, the DNA is TGTGCCAGTAGTTTTACAGGGGGCGCGAACTATGGCTACACCTTC. This sequence encodes CASSFTGGANYGYTF.

The chain has TRBV6-4 and TRBJ2-1; a possible D gene is TRBD2 (7 bases). The V and J ends lost 7 bases and 5 bases respectively, with 12 bases between them. The germline gives CDR1 MRHNA, CDR2 SNTAGT. This CDR3 is 13 amino acids long. Written as DNA, the CDR3 is TGTGCCAGCAAGGGGGGGAGAAACAATGAGCAGTTCTTC. It encodes CASKGGRNNEQFF.

Concerning this clone: The same CDR3 also results from other DNA sequences found in this sample. The chain employs TRBV7-9 and TRBJ2-5; TRBD1 matches 8 bases. The germline CDR1 and CDR2 sequences are SEHNR and FQNEAQ (reference sequence). J lost 4 bases, V lost 2 bases, and 3 bases had no gene match. The CDR3 extends over 14 amino acids. CDR3 coding DNA: TGTGCCAGCAGCTTACAGGGGGCTGGAGAGACCCAGTACTTC. Residues: CASSLQGAGETQYF.

J is TRBJ2-2 and V is TRBV30, with a tentative D call TRBD2 (6 bases). The CDR3 runs to 11 residues. The V end was cut by 5 bases, the J end by 5 bases, with 6 bases between. Per germline, CDR1 GTSNPN and CDR2 SVGIG (reference sequence). The DNA for the CDR3 is TGTGCCTGGCGGGAGACCGGGGAGCTGTTTTTT. Translating gives CAWRETGELFF.

V gene TRBV3-1 (or the pseudogene TRBV3-2) combines with J gene TRBJ1-2; 8 nucleotides align to TRBD1. The CDR3 consists of 17 residues. J lost 4 bases, V lost 4 bases, and 14 bases had no gene match. The germline CDR1 and CDR2 sequences are LGHDT and YNNKEL (reference sequence). CDR3 in DNA: TGTGCCAGCAGCCGGACCCCGGGACAGGTGGGGCTCTATGGCTACACCTTC. Its protein product is CASSRTPGQVGLYGYTF.

The chain is built from TRBV29-1 and TRBJ2-3; the D gene is possibly TRBD1 (6 bases). The germline V gene encodes CDR1 SQVTM and CDR2 ANQGSEA. The CDR3 runs 13 residues. V lost 5 bases to trimming and J lost 2 bases, with 11 bases between them. The CDR3 bases are TGCAGCGTTAAGGGGGTTGTCACAGATACGCAGTATTTT. It encodes CSVKGVVTDTQYF.

This rearrangement joins TRBV7-2 to TRBJ1-1; TRBD1 is a possible D gene (5 bases). Per the germline V gene, CDR1 is SGHTA and CDR2 is FQGNSA. Trimming cost V 2 bases and J 4 bases, with 8 bases left between them. The CDR3 consists of 13 residues. For the CDR3, the DNA is TGTGCCAGCAGCTTACAGGGTAGCACTGAAGCTTTCTTT. Its protein is CASSLQGSTEAFF.

The chain carries TRBV5-4 and TRBJ1-1; D not certain. The germline V gene has CDR1 SGHNT and CDR2 YYREEE (reference sequence). V lost 4 bases, J lost 0 bases, and 10 bases lay in between. The CDR3 runs to 14 residues. In DNA, the CDR3 is TGTGCCAGCAGCCGTGACAACTTGAACACTGAAGCTTTCTTT. It encodes CASSRDNLNTEAFF. Supplemented by reference TRBV5-4 and TRBJ1-1, the full variable domain reads ETGVTQSPTHLIKTRGQQVTLRCSSQSGHNTVSWYQQALGQGPQFIFQYYREEENGRGNFPPRFSGLQFPNYSSELNVNALELDDSALYLCASSRDNLNTEAFFGQGTRLTVV.

V gene TRBV7-9 combines with J gene TRBJ1-2, with a possible D match to TRBD1 (5 bases). The germline gives CDR1 SEHNR, CDR2 FQNEAQ (reference sequence). CDR3 size: 14 residues. V lost 2 bases, J lost 2 bases, and 9 bases lay in between. Here the CDR3 reads CASSLLSGNYGYTF. The CDR3 DNA reads as TGTGCCAGCAGCTTACTTTCAGGGAACTATGGCTACACCTTC.